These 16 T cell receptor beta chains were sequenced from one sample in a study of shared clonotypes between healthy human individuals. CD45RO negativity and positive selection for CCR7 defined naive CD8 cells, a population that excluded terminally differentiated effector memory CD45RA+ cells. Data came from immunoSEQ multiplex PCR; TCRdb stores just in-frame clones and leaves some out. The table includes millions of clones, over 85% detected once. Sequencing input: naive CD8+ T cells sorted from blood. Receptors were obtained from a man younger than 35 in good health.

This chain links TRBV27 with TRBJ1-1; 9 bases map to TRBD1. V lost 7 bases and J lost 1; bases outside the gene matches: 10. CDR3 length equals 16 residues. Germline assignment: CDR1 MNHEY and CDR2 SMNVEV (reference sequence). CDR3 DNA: TGTGCCAGCAAGAGAGGGACAGGGCCCGGGAACACTGAAGCTTTCTTT. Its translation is CASKRGTGPGNTEAFF.

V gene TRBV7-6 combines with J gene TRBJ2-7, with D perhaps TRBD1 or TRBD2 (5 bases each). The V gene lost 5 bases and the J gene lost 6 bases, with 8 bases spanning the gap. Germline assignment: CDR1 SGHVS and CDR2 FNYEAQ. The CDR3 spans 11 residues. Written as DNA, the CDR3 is TGTGCCAGCAGCCCAGGGACCGAGCAGTACTTC. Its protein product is CASSPGTEQYF. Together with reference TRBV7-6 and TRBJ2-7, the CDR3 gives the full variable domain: GAGVSQSPRYKVTKRGQDVALRCDPISGHVSLYWYRQALGQGPEFLTYFNYEAQQDKSGLPNDRFSAERPEGSISTLTIQRTEQRDSAMYRCASSPGTEQYFGPGTRLTVT.

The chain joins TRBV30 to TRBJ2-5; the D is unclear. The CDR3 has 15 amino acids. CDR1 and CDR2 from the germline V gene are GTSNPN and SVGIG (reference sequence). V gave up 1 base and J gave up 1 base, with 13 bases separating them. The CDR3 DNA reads TGTGCCTGGAGTGGCCTTTATGAGGCCCAAGAGACCCAGTACTTC. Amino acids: CAWSGLYEAQETQYF.

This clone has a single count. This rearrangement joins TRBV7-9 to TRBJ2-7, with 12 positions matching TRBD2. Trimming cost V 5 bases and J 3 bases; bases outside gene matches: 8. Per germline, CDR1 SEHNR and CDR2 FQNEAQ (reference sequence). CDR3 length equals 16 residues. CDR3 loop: CASSPTSGRTRYEQYF. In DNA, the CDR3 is TGTGCCAGCAGCCCAACTAGCGGGAGGACGCGCTACGAGCAGTACTTC.

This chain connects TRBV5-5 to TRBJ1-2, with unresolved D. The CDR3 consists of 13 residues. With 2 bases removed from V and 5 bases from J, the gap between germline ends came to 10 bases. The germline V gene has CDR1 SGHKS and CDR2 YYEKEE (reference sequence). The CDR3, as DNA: TGTGCCAGCAGCTTAATCGGGGATTATGGCTACACCTTC. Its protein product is CASSLIGDYGYTF. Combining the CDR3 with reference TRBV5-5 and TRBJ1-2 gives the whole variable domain DAGVTQSPTHLIKTRGQQVTLRCSPISGHKSVSWYQQVLGQGPQFIFQYYEKEERGRGNFPDRFSARQFPNYSSELNVNALLLGDSALYLCASSLIGDYGYTFGSGTRLTVV.

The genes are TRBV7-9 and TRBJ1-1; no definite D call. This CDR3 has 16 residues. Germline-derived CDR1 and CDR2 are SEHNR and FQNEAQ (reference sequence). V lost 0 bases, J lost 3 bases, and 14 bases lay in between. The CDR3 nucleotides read TGTGCCAGCAGCTTAGCGTCCGAGACGGACTACACTGAAGCTTTCTTT. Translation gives CASSLASETDYTEAFF.

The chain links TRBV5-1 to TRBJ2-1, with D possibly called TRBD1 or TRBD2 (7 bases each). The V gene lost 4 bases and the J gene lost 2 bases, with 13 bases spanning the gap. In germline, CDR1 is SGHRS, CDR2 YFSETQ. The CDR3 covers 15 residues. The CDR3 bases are TGCGCCAGCAGCCCAGGGGGGGGCACCTACAATGAGCAGTTCTTC. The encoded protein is CASSPGGGTYNEQFF.

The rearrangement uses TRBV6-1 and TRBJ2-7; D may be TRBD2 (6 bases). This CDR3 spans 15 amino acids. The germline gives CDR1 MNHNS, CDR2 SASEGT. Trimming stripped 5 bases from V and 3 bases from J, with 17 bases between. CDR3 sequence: CASSPNTRGGYEQYF. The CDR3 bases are TGTGCCAGCAGTCCAAACACCCGGGGAGGCTACGAGCAGTACTTC.

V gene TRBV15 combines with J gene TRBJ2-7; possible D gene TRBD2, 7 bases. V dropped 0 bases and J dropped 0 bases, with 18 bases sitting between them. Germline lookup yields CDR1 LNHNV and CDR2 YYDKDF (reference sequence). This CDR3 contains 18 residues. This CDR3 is CATSREMRKGGDSYEQYF. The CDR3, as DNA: TGTGCCACCAGCAGAGAAATGCGGAAGGGGGGGGACTCCTACGAGCAGTACTTC.

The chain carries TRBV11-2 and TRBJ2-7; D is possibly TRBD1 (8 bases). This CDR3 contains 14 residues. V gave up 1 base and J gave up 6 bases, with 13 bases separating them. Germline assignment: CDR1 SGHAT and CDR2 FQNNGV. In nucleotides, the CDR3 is TGTGCCAGCAGCTTAGGTACAGGGGGGGGCGAGCAGTACTTC. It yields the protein CASSLGTGGGEQYF. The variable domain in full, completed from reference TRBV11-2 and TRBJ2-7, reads EAGVAQSPRYKIIEKRQSVAFWCNPISGHATLYWYQQILGQGPKLLIQFQNNGVVDDSQLPKDRFSAERLKGVDSTLKIQPAKLEDSAVYLCASSLGTGGGEQYFGPGTRLTVT.

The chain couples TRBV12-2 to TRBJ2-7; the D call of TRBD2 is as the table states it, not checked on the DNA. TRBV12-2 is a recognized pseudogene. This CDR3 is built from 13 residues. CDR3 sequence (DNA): TGTGCAAGTCGCTCCCCGGGTTCCTACGAGCAGTACTTC. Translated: CASRSPGSYEQYF.

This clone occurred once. The CDR3 DNA follows: TGTGCCAGCAGTCTATCGGGACTTCCCAATTACGAGCAGTACTTC. Protein sequence: CASSLSGLPNYEQYF. This chain connects TRBV6-5 to TRBJ2-7, with D perhaps matching TRBD2 (6 bases). The V end was cut by 5 bases, the J end by 4 bases, with 18 bases between. The CDR3 extends over 15 amino acids. CDR1 and CDR2 (germline): MNHEY, SVGAGI.

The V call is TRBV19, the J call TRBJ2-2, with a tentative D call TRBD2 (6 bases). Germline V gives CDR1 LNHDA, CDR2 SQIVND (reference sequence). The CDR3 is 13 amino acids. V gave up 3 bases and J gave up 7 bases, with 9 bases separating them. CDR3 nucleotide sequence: TGTGCCAGTAGTATTATCGGGGGCGGGGAGCTGTTTTTT. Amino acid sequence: CASSIIGGGELFF.

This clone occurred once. The CDR3 bases are TGCGCCAGCAGCCAAGTTGGGGGCGGGACTAGCGGCACAGATACGCAGTATTTT. It specifies CASSQVGGGTSGTDTQYF. The chain combines TRBV4-1 with TRBJ2-3; 10 bases line up with TRBD2. The germline gives CDR1 MGHRA, CDR2 YSYEKL. This CDR3 is built from 18 residues. Trimming removed 1 base from V and 1 base from J; junction bases left unmatched: 8.

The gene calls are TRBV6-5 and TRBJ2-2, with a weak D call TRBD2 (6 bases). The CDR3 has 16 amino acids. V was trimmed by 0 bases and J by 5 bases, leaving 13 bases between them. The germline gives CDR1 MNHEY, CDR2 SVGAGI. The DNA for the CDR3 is TGTGCCAGCAGTTACTCGTCGGAGGAGGGGACCGGGGAGCTGTTTTTT. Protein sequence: CASSYSSEEGTGELFF.

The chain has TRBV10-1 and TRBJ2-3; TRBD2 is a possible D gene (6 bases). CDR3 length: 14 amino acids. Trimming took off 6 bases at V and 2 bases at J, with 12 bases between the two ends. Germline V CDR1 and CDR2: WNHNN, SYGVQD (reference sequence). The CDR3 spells CASSRDSYTDTQYF. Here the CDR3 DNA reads TGCGCCAGCAGCCGGGACTCTTACACAGATACGCAGTATTTT.